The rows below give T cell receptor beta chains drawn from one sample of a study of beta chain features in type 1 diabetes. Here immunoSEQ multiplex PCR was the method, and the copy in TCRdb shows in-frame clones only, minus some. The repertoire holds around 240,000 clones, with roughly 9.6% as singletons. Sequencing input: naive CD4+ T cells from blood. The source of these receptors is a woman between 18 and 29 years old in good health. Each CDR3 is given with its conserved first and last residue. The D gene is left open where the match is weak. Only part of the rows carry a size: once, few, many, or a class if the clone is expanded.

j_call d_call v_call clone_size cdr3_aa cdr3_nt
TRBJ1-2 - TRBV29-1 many CSVERDSSYGYTF TGCAGCGTTGAGAGAGACAGCAGCTATGGCTACACCTTC
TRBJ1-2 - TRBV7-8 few CASSLSDRMGYGYTF TGTGCCAGCAGCTTATCAGACAGGATGGGCTATGGCTACACCTTC
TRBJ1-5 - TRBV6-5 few CASSPPSWQPQHF TGTGCCAGCAGTCCTCCAAGCTGGCAGCCCCAGCATTTT
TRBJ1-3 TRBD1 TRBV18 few CASSRGQGAGNTIYF TGTGCCAGCTCGCGCGGACAGGGGGCTGGAAACACCATATATTTT
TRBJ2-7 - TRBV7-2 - CASSSTAGKQYF TGTGCCAGCAGCTCAACCGCAGGCAAGCAGTACTTC
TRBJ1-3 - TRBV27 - CASWNRGSGNTIYF TGTGCCAGCTGGAATAGGGGCTCTGGAAACACCATATATTTT
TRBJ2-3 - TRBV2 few CASSGTAGADTQYF TGTGCCAGCAGTGGTACGGCAGGGGCAGATACGCAGTATTTT
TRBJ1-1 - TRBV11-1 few CASSLGGTGAEAFF TGTGCCAGCAGCTTAGGGGGTACGGGAGCTGAAGCTTTCTTT
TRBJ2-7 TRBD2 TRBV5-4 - CASSLGASGAYEQYF TGTGCCAGCAGCTTGGGGGCTAGCGGGGCCTACGAGCAGTACTTC
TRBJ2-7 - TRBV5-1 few CASSWGGDGPHYEQYF TGCGCCAGCAGCTGGGGCGGTGATGGACCCCACTACGAGCAGTACTTC
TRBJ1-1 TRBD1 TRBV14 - CATATGTNTEAFF TGTGCCACCGCGACAGGGACGAACACTGAAGCTTTCTTT
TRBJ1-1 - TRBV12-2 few CASRLQDFEAFF TGTGCAAGTCGCTTACAGGACTTTGAAGCTTTCTTT
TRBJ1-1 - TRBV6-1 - CASRRGIIENTEAFF TGTGCCAGCAGGAGAGGGATAATCGAGAACACTGAAGCTTTCTTT
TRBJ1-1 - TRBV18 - CASSVGYRQLNTEAFF TGTGCCAGCTCAGTCGGCTACAGACAGCTGAACACTGAAGCTTTCTTT
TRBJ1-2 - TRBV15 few CATSRVSGGGYGYTF TGTGCCACCAGCAGAGTCAGTGGGGGAGGGTATGGCTACACCTTC
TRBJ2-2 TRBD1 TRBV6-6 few CASSSGTGGNTGELFF TGTGCCAGCAGTTCGGGGACAGGCGGGAACACCGGGGAGCTGTTTTTT
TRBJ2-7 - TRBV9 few CASSRSGNSYEQYF TGTGCCAGCAGCAGATCCGGGAACTCCTACGAGCAGTACTTC
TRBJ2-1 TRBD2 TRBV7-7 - CASSLNSGRVNEQFF TGTGCCAGCAGCCTAAATAGCGGGAGGGTCAATGAGCAGTTCTTC
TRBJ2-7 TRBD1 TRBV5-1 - CASSRTGAQVSYEQYF TGCGCCAGCAGCCGGACAGGGGCGCAGGTTTCCTACGAGCAGTACTTC
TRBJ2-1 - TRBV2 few CASSDDSHSEQFF TGTGCCAGCAGTGATGACTCTCACTCAGAGCAGTTCTTC
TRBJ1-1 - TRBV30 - CAWSVAPGTPSSMNTEAFF TGTGCCTGGAGTGTGGCCCCCGGGACACCTTCTTCCATGAACACTGAAGCTTTCTTT
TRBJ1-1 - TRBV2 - CASSDPTGATEAFF TGTGCCAGCAGTGATCCGACAGGAGCCACTGAAGCTTTCTTT
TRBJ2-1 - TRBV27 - CASSLPGGRQFF TGTGCCAGCAGTTTACCGGGGGGCAGGCAGTTCTTC
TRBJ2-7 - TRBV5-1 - CASSPGATNYEQYF TGCGCCAGCAGCCCCGGAGCGACGAACTACGAGCAGTACTTC
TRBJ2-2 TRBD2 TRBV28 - CASKTSGRNTGELFF TGTGCCAGCAAGACTAGCGGGAGGAACACCGGGGAGCTGTTTTTT
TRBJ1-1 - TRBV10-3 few CAISVAGENTEAFF TGTGCCATCAGTGTGGCAGGGGAAAACACTGAAGCTTTCTTT
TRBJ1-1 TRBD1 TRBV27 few CASSLGRGPVEAFF TGTGCCAGCAGTTTAGGCAGGGGGCCGGTTGAAGCTTTCTTT
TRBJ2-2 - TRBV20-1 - CSASDTGELFF TGCAGTGCTAGCGACACCGGGGAGCTGTTTTTT
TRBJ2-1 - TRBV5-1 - CASSLETRDEQFF TGCGCCAGCAGCTTAGAAACTCGGGATGAGCAGTTCTTC
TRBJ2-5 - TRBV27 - CASSLSTSGETQYF TGTGCCAGCAGTTTATCGACCTCGGGGGAGACCCAGTACTTC
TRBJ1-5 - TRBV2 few CASSEDEGRGNQPQHF TGTGCCAGCAGTGAAGACGAAGGGAGAGGCAATCAGCCCCAGCATTTT
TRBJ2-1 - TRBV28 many CASSSQPSYNEQFF TGTGCCAGCAGCTCACAGCCATCCTACAATGAGCAGTTCTTC
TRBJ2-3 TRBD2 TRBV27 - CAIPRTSGIRSTDTQYF TGTGCCATCCCCCGGACTAGCGGGATAAGAAGCACAGATACGCAGTATTTT
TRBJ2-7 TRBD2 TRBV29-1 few CSVVRTSGRGEQYF TGCAGCGTTGTTAGGACTAGCGGGAGGGGCGAGCAGTACTTC
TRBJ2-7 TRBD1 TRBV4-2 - CASSQDPGQGREQYF TGTGCCAGCAGCCAAGATCCGGGACAGGGTCGGGAGCAGTACTTC
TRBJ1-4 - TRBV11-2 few CASSRPGGTNEKLFF TGTGCCAGCAGCCGCCCGGGCGGGACTAATGAAAAACTGTTTTTT
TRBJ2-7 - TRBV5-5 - CASSSAASSYEQYF TGTGCCAGCAGCTCCGCCGCCAGCTCCTACGAGCAGTACTTC
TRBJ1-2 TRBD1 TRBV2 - CASSRDSIYGYTF TGTGCCAGCAGTCGGGACAGCATATATGGCTACACCTTC
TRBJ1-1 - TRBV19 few CATGTGANTEAFF TGTGCCACCGGAACAGGAGCTAACACTGAAGCTTTCTTT
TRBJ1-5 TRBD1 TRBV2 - CASSTGTVNQPQHF TGTGCCAGCAGTACGGGGACAGTAAATCAGCCCCAGCATTTT
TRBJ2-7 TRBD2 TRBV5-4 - CASSSGRDSYEQYF TGTGCCAGCAGCTCCGGGAGGGACTCCTACGAGCAGTACTTC
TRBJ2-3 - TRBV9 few CASSVVAFTDTQYF TGTGCCAGCAGCGTAGTAGCATTCACAGATACGCAGTATTTT
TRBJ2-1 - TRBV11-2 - CASSLVDLAVVEQFF TGTGCCAGCAGCTTAGTTGATCTAGCCGTAGTTGAGCAGTTCTTC
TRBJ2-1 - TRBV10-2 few CASSESPAGEQFF TGCGCCAGCAGTGAGTCGCCGGCGGGTGAGCAGTTCTTC
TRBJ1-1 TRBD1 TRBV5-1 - CASSIGTGVLNTEAFF TGCGCCAGCAGCATCGGGACAGGGGTTTTGAACACTGAAGCTTTCTTT
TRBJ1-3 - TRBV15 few CATSRQYSGNTIYF TGTGCCACCAGCAGGCAGTACTCTGGAAACACCATATATTTT
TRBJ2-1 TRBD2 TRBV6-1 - CASSGWREGVDEQFF TGTGCCAGCAGTGGGTGGCGGGAGGGGGTGGATGAGCAGTTCTTC
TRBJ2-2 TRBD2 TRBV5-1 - CASSSARSGGAITGELFF TGCGCCAGCAGCTCCGCCCGCAGCGGGGGCGCCATCACCGGGGAGCTGTTTTTT